The following is a TCR beta chain sequence with its context. The entry originates in a study of blood T cell repertoires in COVID-19. About the study: Whether acute or convalescent, the COVID-19 samples came from the United States, Italy and Spain. Sources were T cells, B-cell-depleted T cells, or PBMCs; the material itself was cDNA or gDNA.

V shed 3 bases and J shed 0 bases, with 4 bases lying between them. Germline-derived CDR1 and CDR2 are KGHDR and SFDVKD. The length of the CDR3 is 13 residues. Original handling: Using reference gene primer amplification, nucleated cell counts were estimated. Repertoires were generated with immunoSEQ multiplex PCR, while TCRdb's copy carries only in-frame clones and drops some. V, J and clone size were drawn from that table, and D and trimming were deduced from the DNA. This sample yields about 330,000 clones, of which approximately 85% are seen a single time; around 7.2% belongs to the top ten. Sequencing was performed on peripheral blood. The origin of this receptor is a human donor in a cohort sampled during active COVID-19. The chain recombines TRBV24-1 with TRBJ1-2; D uncertain. DNA of the CDR3: TGTGCCACCAGTGATCAGACTAACTATGGCTACACCTTC. Its translation: CATSDQTNYGYTF.